Below, 30 T cell receptor beta chains from the same sample are listed, as sequenced in a study of blood T cell repertoires in COVID-19. Profiled with immunoSEQ multiplex PCR; TCRdb holds only in-frame clones, not every one. Among around 400,000 clones, approximately 90% were seen once, and the ten largest hold roughly 0.9%. Sequencing was carried out using PBMCs or T cells enriched from blood (not recorded which). The source of these receptors is a middle-aged woman who had been exposed to COVID-19.

This chain links TRBV5-1 with TRBJ2-3; 9 positions match TRBD2. This CDR3 spans 16 amino acids. Trimming cost V 1 base and J 1 base; bases outside gene matches: 4. Germline V CDR1 and CDR2: SGHRS, YFSETQ. This CDR3 is CASSLPAGGRTDTQYF. The CDR3 DNA sequence: TGCGCCAGCAGCTTGCCAGCGGGGGGACGCACAGATACGCAGTATTTT.

The V call is TRBV2, the J call TRBJ1-2, with 8 bases matching TRBD1. Germline lookup yields CDR1 SNHLY and CDR2 FYNNEI. The CDR3 consists of 13 residues. V trimming: 2 bases; J trimming: 13 bases; junction bases outside the gene matches: 9. This CDR3 is CASSENPGQAATF. Written as DNA, the CDR3 is TGTGCCAGCAGTGAAAATCCGGGACAGGCTGCCACCTTC.

The chain uses TRBV4-3 and TRBJ1-2, with 9 bases matching TRBD1. Germline V CDR1 and CDR2: LGHNA, YSLEER. V lost 4 bases and J lost 6; bases outside the gene matches: 6. This CDR3 has 14 residues. Written as DNA, the CDR3 is TGCGCCAGCAGCCCCGGATGGACAGGGGATGGCTACACCTTC. This translates into CASSPGWTGDGYTF.

The V gene is TRBV2, the J gene TRBJ1-1, with 10 bases aligning to TRBD1. Germline lookup yields CDR1 SNHLY and CDR2 FYNNEI. V shed 6 bases, J shed 6 bases, and the junction held 4 bases outside the gene matches. CDR3 length: 13 amino acids. The CDR3 bases are TGTGCCAGCAGCCGACAGGGGGCGGCTGAAGCTTTCTTT. Translated: CASSRQGAAEAFF.

The V call is TRBV18, the J call TRBJ2-2; 9 nucleotides line up with TRBD1. The germline CDR1 and CDR2 sequences are KGHSH and LQKENI. The CDR3 is made up of 15 amino acids. With 4 bases clipped from V and 4 bases from J, the junction kept 4 bases outside the gene matches. The CDR3 reads CASSLDRGATGELFF. CDR3 in DNA: TGTGCCAGCTCACTCGACAGGGGGGCCACCGGGGAGCTGTTTTTT.

V and J are TRBV5-1 and TRBJ1-3; TRBD1 might be the D (6 bases). Germline loops: CDR1 SGHRS, CDR2 YFSETQ. V lost 0 bases, J lost 0 bases, and 10 bases lay in between. The CDR3 sequence is 16 residues long. The CDR3, as DNA: TGCGCCAGCAGCTTGGTACAGGGTAACTCTGGAAACACCATATATTTT. Amino acid sequence: CASSLVQGNSGNTIYF. Using reference TRBV5-1 and TRBJ1-3 for the parts outside the CDR3, the full variable domain is KAGVTQTPRYLIKTRGQQVTLSCSPISGHRSVSWYQQTPGQGLQFLFEYFSETQRNKGNFPGRFSGRQFSNSRSEMNVSTLELGDSALYLCASSLVQGNSGNTIYFGEGSWLTVV.

The chain combines TRBV28 with TRBJ1-1; D remains ambiguous. V gave up 2 bases and J gave up 7 bases, with 5 bases separating them. Germline assignment: CDR1 MDHEN and CDR2 SYDVKM. This CDR3 has 11 amino acids. The CDR3 here is CASSLRFEAFF. The CDR3 DNA follows: TGTGCCAGCAGTTTACGGTTTGAAGCTTTCTTT.

The J gene is TRBJ1-3, the V gene TRBV5-1; 7 bases agree with TRBD1. This CDR3 spans 14 amino acids. The germline V gene encodes CDR1 SGHRS and CDR2 YFSETQ. V lost 7 bases and J lost 0; bases outside the gene matches: 4. This CDR3 reads CASADRSSGNTIYF. CDR3 nucleotide sequence: TGCGCCAGCGCGGACAGGAGCTCTGGAAACACCATATATTTT. Filled out from reference TRBV5-1 and TRBJ1-3, the complete variable domain reads KAGVTQTPRYLIKTRGQQVTLSCSPISGHRSVSWYQQTPGQGLQFLFEYFSETQRNKGNFPGRFSGRQFSNSRSEMNVSTLELGDSALYLCASADRSSGNTIYFGEGSWLTVV.

V and J are TRBV24-1 and TRBJ2-1; TRBD1 matches 7 bases. The germline CDR1 and CDR2 sequences are KGHDR and SFDVKD. Unmatched junction bases numbered 9, after V lost 4 bases and J lost 1 base. CDR3 length: 17 amino acids. CDR3 coding DNA: TGTGCCACCAGTGACCATGCACAGGGGTTATCCTACAATGAGCAGTTCTTC. It specifies CATSDHAQGLSYNEQFF.

The chain has TRBV12-3 or TRBV12-4 and TRBJ1-2; possibly TRBD1 for D (5 bases). This CDR3 spans 13 amino acids. Trimming left V 8 bases short and J 4 bases short, with 14 bases between. The CDR3 DNA reads as TGTGCCAGCGTCGGGGGATGGGGCTATGGCTACACCTTC. Translated, it gives CASVGGWGYGYTF.

The gene calls are TRBV24-1 and TRBJ1-2; 7 nucleotides match TRBD1. Germline CDR1 and CDR2: KGHDR and SFDVKD. V shed 5 bases, J shed 5 bases, and the junction held 13 bases outside the gene matches. There are 16 residues in the CDR3. Here the CDR3 reads CATSGGPDRFRYGYTF. The CDR3 DNA reads as TGTGCCACCAGTGGCGGTCCGGACAGGTTTCGGTATGGCTACACCTTC.

This chain uses TRBV7-6 with TRBJ2-1, with 7 bases identical to TRBD1. This CDR3 has 17 residues. Germline-derived CDR1 and CDR2 are SGHVS and FNYEAQ. After removal of 0 bases from V and 1 base from J, the junction contained 6 bases not matched to a gene. CDR3 in DNA: TGTGCCAGCAGCTTAGCGCCAGGGGGTCGATCCTACAATGAGCAGTTCTTC. The encoded protein is CASSLAPGGRSYNEQFF.

Here the CDR3 reads CASSPPGLREKLFF. The CDR3 coding sequence is TGTGCCAGCTCACCGCCTGGACTCAGGGAAAAACTGTTTTTT. J is TRBJ1-4 and V is TRBV18; D is unresolved. The germline CDR1 and CDR2 sequences are KGHSH and LQKENI. Trimming took 3 bases from V and 8 from J, leaving 13 bases between them. The CDR3 runs to 14 residues.

The V gene is TRBV7-3, the J gene TRBJ1-1, with D unresolved. V was shortened by 6 bases and J by 4 bases, with 18 bases between the two germline ends. Per germline, CDR1 SGHTA and CDR2 FQGTGA. The CDR3 is made up of 15 amino acids. The CDR3 DNA is TGTGCCAGCAGTCCAAACGGGTTAGCGAGCACTGAAGCTTTCTTT. Translation gives CASSPNGLASTEAFF.

The rearrangement joins TRBV7-3 to TRBJ2-1, with 10 bases that match TRBD2. The CDR3 runs to 15 residues. V was clipped by 2 bases and J by 8 bases; unmatched bases: 6. CDR1 and CDR2 from the germline V gene are SGHTA and FQGTGA. The CDR3 here is CASSLGLAGVHEQFF. CDR3 DNA sequence: TGTGCCAGCAGCTTAGGCCTAGCGGGAGTGCATGAGCAGTTCTTC.

The chain links TRBV2 to TRBJ2-3; possibly TRBD2 for D (6 bases). This CDR3 contains 15 residues. CDR1 and CDR2 from the germline V gene are SNHLY and FYNNEI. The V gene lost 7 bases and the J gene lost 2 bases, with 16 bases spanning the gap. CDR3 coding DNA: TGTGCCAGCATAGGGACTCTCTCTTCCACAGATACGCAGTATTTT. This sequence encodes CASIGTLSSTDTQYF.

In the case of this clone: A read error may produce the germline difference seen at one junction end. V gene TRBV7-7 combines with J gene TRBJ1-1; D not resolved. Germline loops: CDR1 SSHAT, CDR2 FNYEAQ (reference sequence). The CDR3 contains 13 residues. CDR3 nucleotides: TGTGCTAGCAGCAAAACAGCCGCCACTGAAGCTTTCTTT. Amino acid sequence: CASSKTAATEAFF.

The V call is TRBV29-1, the J call TRBJ1-2; possibly TRBD1 for D (6 bases). V was trimmed by 6 bases and J by 8 bases, leaving 16 bases between them. CDR1 and CDR2 from the germline V gene are SQVTM and ANQGSEA. The CDR3 extends over 12 amino acids. The CDR3 reads CSVRPGVGGYTF. In nucleotides, the CDR3 is TGCAGCGTCCGCCCAGGGGTCGGGGGCTACACCTTC.

This rearrangement joins TRBV29-1 to TRBJ2-2, with D possibly being TRBD1 (6 bases). The CDR3 spans 15 residues. Germline CDR1 is SQVTM and CDR2 is ANQGSEA. Between the trimmed V and J ends, which lost 7 bases and 3 bases, there was a span of 18 bases. The CDR3 protein is CSAQDSSEDTGELFF. CDR3 bases: TGCAGCGCACAGGACAGTTCGGAGGACACCGGGGAGCTGTTTTTT.

J is TRBJ1-6 and V is TRBV3-1 (or the pseudogene TRBV3-2); the D is unclear. V lost 0 bases and J lost 5, with 8 bases in between. Germline V gene data show CDR1 as LGHDT and CDR2 as YNNKEL (reference sequence). The CDR3 has 15 amino acids. The CDR3 loop is CASSQDRRNNSPLHF. CDR3 coding DNA: TGTGCCAGCAGCCAAGATCGGCGGAATAATTCACCCCTCCACTTT.

The chain couples TRBV2 to TRBJ2-2; TRBD2 matches at 9 bases. The germline V gene has CDR1 SNHLY and CDR2 FYNNEI. The CDR3 sequence is 15 residues long. Germline trimming cut 0 bases from V and 5 bases from J; bases unmatched to any gene: 1. Here the CDR3 DNA reads TGTGCCAGCAGTGAAGCGCGGGGGGGAACCGGGGAGCTGTTTTTT. It yields the protein CASSEARGGTGELFF.

The chain has TRBV14 and TRBJ1-1; 8 nucleotides align to TRBD1. V was pared by 4 bases and J by 4 bases, with 8 bases of the junction left unmatched. This CDR3 spans 15 amino acids. CDR1 is SGHDN and CDR2 is FVKESK in the germline V gene. CDR3 protein: CASSPGRTGRTEAFF. The CDR3 DNA sequence: TGTGCCAGCAGCCCAGGACGGACAGGGCGCACTGAAGCTTTCTTT.

The chain recombines TRBV19 with TRBJ2-7, with TRBD2 matching 8 bases. Germline-derived CDR1 and CDR2 are LNHDA and SQIVND (reference sequence). CDR3 length: 13 residues. V lost 1 base and J lost 9; bases outside the gene matches: 5. The CDR3 loop is CASSIGVAGPQYF. The CDR3 DNA is TGTGCCAGTAGTATAGGTGTAGCGGGGCCGCAGTACTTC.

The chain joins TRBV11-3 to TRBJ2-3, with D possibly matching TRBD1 (5 bases). The germline CDR1 and CDR2 sequences are SGHNT and YENEEA. The CDR3 is 14 amino acids. Deletions cut 7 bases from V and 6 bases from J, with 17 bases between. CDR3 sequence reads: CASTLGAAADTQYF. The CDR3, as DNA: TGTGCCAGCACCCTTGGGGCGGCGGCGGATACGCAGTATTTT.

The rearrangement joins TRBV5-6 to TRBJ2-3, with TRBD2 identical over 10 bases. CDR3 length: 15 amino acids. V lost 5 bases, J lost 5 bases, and 8 bases stayed unmatched. Germline CDR1 and CDR2: SGHDT and YYEEEE. The CDR3 DNA reads TGTGCCAGCAGGAAGCGACTAGCGGGCGAAGATACGCAGTATTTT. Encoded protein: CASRKRLAGEDTQYF.

The V call is TRBV2, the J call TRBJ1-2; D ambiguous. CDR1 and CDR2 (germline): SNHLY, FYNNEI. V shed 8 bases and J shed 2 bases, with 15 bases lying between them. The CDR3 length is 14 residues. For the CDR3, the DNA is TGTGCCAGCTACGAGACCCCGGGGAACTATGGCTACACCTTC. It translates to CASYETPGNYGYTF.

This chain uses TRBV7-3 with TRBJ2-2; tentative D call: TRBD2 (6 bases). The CDR3 sequence is 14 residues long. Germline lookup yields CDR1 SGHTA and CDR2 FQGTGA. Trimming shortened V by 2 bases and J by 4 bases, and 8 bases separated the two germline ends. The CDR3 DNA reads TGTGCCAGCAGCTTAGGCGGGACCACCGGGGAGCTGTTTTTT. This codes for CASSLGGTTGELFF.

The V and J genes are TRBV19 and TRBJ2-1; 11 bases are a match to TRBD2. CDR3 size: 14 residues. The V gene's germline CDR1 is LNHDA and CDR2 SQIVND (reference sequence). V shed 3 bases and J 9 bases; nucleotides not matched to a gene: 4. The CDR3 is CASSIVAGGGEQFF. The CDR3 nucleotides are TGTGCCAGTAGTATTGTAGCGGGAGGGGGTGAGCAGTTCTTC.

CDR3 sequence reads: CSVATQGNTEAFF. The CDR3, as DNA: TGCAGCGTTGCCACACAGGGAAACACTGAAGCTTTCTTT. The chain employs TRBV29-1 and TRBJ1-1; possible D gene TRBD1, 6 bases. This CDR3 comprises 13 residues. The V end lost 4 bases, the J end lost 2 bases, and 11 bases lay between the germline ends. The germline CDR1 and CDR2 sequences are SQVTM and ANQGSEA.

J is TRBJ1-1 and V is TRBV18; D may be TRBD1 (6 bases). Germline loops: CDR1 KGHSH, CDR2 LQKENI. The CDR3 runs to 16 residues. V gave up 3 bases and J gave up 1 base, with 15 bases separating them. The CDR3 protein is CASSPPGLGQNTEAFF. CDR3 in DNA: TGTGCCAGCTCACCCCCTGGTCTGGGACAGAACACTGAAGCTTTCTTT.